This record concerns one T cell receptor (beta chain) sequence. Germline lookup yields CDR1 LNHDA and CDR2 SQIVND (reference sequence). The CDR3 runs 13 residues. Deletions cut 1 base from V and 2 bases from J, with 6 bases between. TCRdb reanalysed the RT-PCR reads using MiXCR and keeps one entry per CDR3 protein. Counted here are about 400,000 distinct CDR3 sequences, 16% occurring once; the ten biggest clones make up over 6%. These data are taken from a study of patients and donors after allogeneic stem cell transplantation. This receptor was identified in a human donor who was either an allogeneic HSCT recipient or a stem cell or donor lymphocyte infusion donor (not recorded which). It is not recorded whose cells these are; they may come from a transplant donor. The sample taken for sequencing was blood, either unsorted or a sorted T cell fraction (not recorded which). This sequence joins TRBV19 and TRBJ2-7; no clear D gene. In DNA, the CDR3 is TGTGCCAGTAGTATAGCGATAACCTACGAGCAGTACTTC. Its protein is CASSIAITYEQYF.